The 20 T cell receptor beta chains reported below all come from one sample, sequenced in a study of follicular helper T cells after annual influenza vaccination. The time point was: 2014-2015 season, 7 days after vaccination. Sequencing was performed with immunoSEQ multiplex PCR; in TCRdb, only in-frame clones are kept and a portion is missing. The sample comprises around 4,300 clones, 82% of which are singletons, and 0.65% to 0.95% rests with the top ten. The sample consisted of CXCR5- memory CD4+ T cells sorted from blood, taken 7 days after influenza vaccination. Receptors originate from an adult who received the influenza vaccine.

This clone appeared a few times. The genes are TRBV4-1 and TRBJ1-5; TRBD1 matches 8 bases. Trimming took 1 base from V and 6 from J; bases not matched to a gene: 2. Germline loops: CDR1 MGHRA, CDR2 YSYEKL. CDR3 length: 14 amino acids. The CDR3 is CASSQGTGFQPQHF. The CDR3 DNA is TGCGCCAGCAGCCAAGGGACAGGGTTTCAGCCCCAGCATTTT.

The DNA of the CDR3 is TGTGCCAGCAGTCTCTTTGACGTGAACACTGAAGCTTTCTTT. Translation gives CASSLFDVNTEAFF. This chain joins TRBV28 and TRBJ1-1; D unresolved. Looked up from germline, CDR1 is MDHEN and CDR2 is SYDVKM. Trimming took off 5 bases at V and 0 bases at J, with 10 bases between the two ends. The CDR3 has 14 amino acids.

V and J are TRBV14 and TRBJ2-3, with D hard to call. The CDR3 runs to 15 residues. Trimming took 1 base from V and 1 from J, leaving 9 bases between them. Germline-derived CDR1 and CDR2 are SGHDN and FVKESK. The CDR3 DNA follows: TGTGCCAGCAGCCAAGGATGGCTCCGCACAGATACGCAGTATTTT. This sequence encodes CASSQGWLRTDTQYF.

The chain employs TRBV6-5 and TRBJ2-3; D uncertain. CDR3 size: 15 residues. Trimming stripped 2 bases from V and 3 bases from J, with 12 bases between. In germline, CDR1 is MNHEY, CDR2 SVGAGI. The CDR3 protein is CASSYQVFGTDTQYF. DNA for the CDR3: TGTGCCAGCAGTTACCAGGTCTTCGGTACAGATACGCAGTATTTT.

V usage is TRBV6-1 and J usage is TRBJ2-2, with D perhaps matching TRBD1 (6 bases). Deletions cut 4 bases from V and 8 bases from J, with 11 bases between. This CDR3 region has 13 residues. Germline-derived CDR1 and CDR2 are MNHNS and SASEGT. The CDR3 protein is CASSAQGEGELFF. The CDR3, as DNA: TGTGCCAGCAGTGCACAGGGAGAGGGGGAGCTGTTTTTT.

The rearrangement links TRBV5-1 to TRBJ2-5; D call uncertain. The germline V and J ends were trimmed by 0 bases and 5 bases, with 8 bases remaining between them. Looked up from germline, CDR1 is SGHRS and CDR2 is YFSETQ. The CDR3 sequence is 13 residues long. The CDR3 loop is CASSLAPRETQYF. The DNA for the CDR3 is TGCGCCAGCAGCTTGGCGCCTAGGGAGACCCAGTACTTC.

CDR3 in DNA: TGCAGCGTTGATGGCAGGGGTAAAGGTGAAGCTTTCTTT. Its protein product is CSVDGRGKGEAFF. This sequence joins TRBV29-1 and TRBJ1-1; D might be TRBD1 (6 bases). The CDR3 loop spans 13 amino acids. Germline CDR1 is SQVTM and CDR2 is ANQGSEA. Trimming shortened V by 3 bases and J by 7 bases, and 15 bases separated the two germline ends.

The chain is built from TRBV6-1 and TRBJ1-2; a possible D gene is TRBD1 (5 bases). The V gene lost 4 bases and the J gene lost 7 bases, with 7 bases spanning the gap. In germline, CDR1 is MNHNS, CDR2 SASEGT. The CDR3 length is 11 residues. The CDR3 region has the DNA TGTGCCAGCAGTGCAGGGATTGGCTACACCTTC. Residues: CASSAGIGYTF.

The table lists this clone with a few counts. The gene calls are TRBV5-5 and TRBJ1-2; D possibly corresponds to TRBD1 (5 bases). Looked up from germline, CDR1 is SGHKS and CDR2 is YYEKEE (reference sequence). V was cut by 1 base and J by 2 bases, with 12 bases left in between. CDR3 length: 15 residues. In DNA form, the CDR3 reads TGTGCCAGCAGCTTGCGACAGACGGGAAACTATGGCTACACCTTC. Its protein is CASSLRQTGNYGYTF.

The V gene is TRBV11-2, the J gene TRBJ2-1, with unresolved D. This CDR3 has 13 residues. Trimming removed 6 bases at V and 4 bases at J, with 10 bases between. Germline CDR1 reads SGHAT; CDR2 reads FQNNGV. CDR3 coding DNA: TGTGCCAGCAGTCAAGGGTTATACAATGAGCAGTTCTTC. Translating gives CASSQGLYNEQFF.

The rearrangement uses TRBV28 and TRBJ2-7; perhaps TRBD1 as D (5 bases). Trimming pared 2 bases from V and 2 bases from J, leaving 19 bases between. Germline loops: CDR1 MDHEN, CDR2 SYDVKM. The CDR3 spans 17 residues. CDR3 DNA sequence: TGTGCCAGCAGTTTAGTGGGGCTGGACGGTCGCCCCTACGAGCAGTACTTC. Its translation: CASSLVGLDGRPYEQYF.

V is TRBV11-2 and J is TRBJ1-1, with D unresolved. Germline V CDR1 and CDR2: SGHAT, FQNNGV. This CDR3 has 13 amino acids. V dropped 5 bases and J dropped 6 bases, with 13 bases sitting between them. This chain's CDR3 is CASSRLRVPEAFF. The DNA of the CDR3 is TGTGCCAGCAGCCGGCTGAGGGTTCCTGAAGCTTTCTTT.

This clone was counted a few times. The chain combines TRBV5-1 with TRBJ2-7; TRBD1 aligns across 9 bases. V lost 3 bases, J lost 5 bases, and 9 bases stayed unmatched. CDR1 is SGHRS, CDR2 YFSETQ, per germline. The CDR3 covers 15 residues. The CDR3 loop reads CASSSGTGFGDEQYF. CDR3 bases: TGCGCCAGCAGCTCCGGGACAGGGTTCGGGGACGAGCAGTACTTC.

The chain has TRBV5-2 and TRBJ2-6. TRBV5-2 is noted as a pseudogene. This CDR3 is built from 18 residues. The CDR3 coding sequence is TGTGCCAGCAAGTCTCGCCGAGAGTACAAAAGTCGGGCCAACGTCCTGACTTTC. It encodes CASKSRREYKSRANVLTF.

V gene TRBV7-2 combines with J gene TRBJ1-6; no clear D gene. V lost 6 bases and J 7 bases, leaving 16 bases between the germline ends. Germline CDR1 and CDR2: SGHTA and FQGNSA. This CDR3 contains 15 residues. CDR3 amino acids: CASSREADANSPLHF. In DNA form, the CDR3 reads TGTGCCAGCAGTCGTGAGGCAGACGCCAATTCACCCCTCCACTTT.

The V call is TRBV9, the J call TRBJ1-1; D gene unclear. This CDR3 region has 13 residues. Germline V gene data show CDR1 as SGDLS and CDR2 as YYNGEE. The V end lost 0 bases, the J end lost 1 base, and 4 bases lay between the germline ends. The CDR3 bases are TGTGCCAGCAGCGTAGAGAGGAACACTGAAGCTTTCTTT. As protein: CASSVERNTEAFF.

The V call is TRBV7-8, the J call TRBJ1-5, with TRBD1 as a possible D gene (5 bases). Germline V gene data show CDR1 as SGHVS and CDR2 as FQNEAQ. This CDR3 has 14 residues. The V end was cut by 6 bases, the J end by 7 bases, with 16 bases between. This CDR3 reads CASSSTGGVQPQHF. As DNA, the CDR3 is TGTGCCAGCAGTTCAACCGGGGGGGTACAGCCCCAGCATTTT.

This clone came up a few times. The chain joins TRBV5-6 to TRBJ2-7; possible D gene TRBD1, 6 bases. Trimming removed 4 bases from V and 2 bases from J, with 16 bases in between. The CDR3 is 15 amino acids. Per germline, CDR1 SGHDT and CDR2 YYEEEE. CDR3 sequence (DNA): TGTGCCAGCAGCCCCGGGGCAGGGGCGGCCTACGAGCAGTACTTC. This gives the protein CASSPGAGAAYEQYF. Full variable domain (rest looked up from reference TRBV5-6 and TRBJ2-7): DAGVTQSPTHLIKTRGQQVTLRCSPKSGHDTVSWYQQALGQGPQFIFQYYEEEERQRGNFPDRFSGHQFPNYSSELNVNALLLGDSALYLCASSPGAGAAYEQYFGPGTRLTVT.

This clone has more than one count but fewer than ten. V usage is TRBV27 and J usage is TRBJ1-2, with 7 positions matching TRBD1. The trim removed 2 bases at V and 5 bases at J, leaving 2 bases unmatched. This CDR3 is 13 amino acids long. Per the germline V gene, CDR1 is MNHEY and CDR2 is SMNVEV (reference sequence). CDR3 DNA: TGTGCCAGCAGTTTAGACAGGGAATATGGCTACACCTTC. This encodes CASSLDREYGYTF.

The CDR3 coding sequence is TGTGCCAGCAGCTTGGGGACAGGGGGTCAGCCCCAGCATTTT. It is translated as CASSLGTGGQPQHF. V gene TRBV11-2 combines with J gene TRBJ1-5; 11 nucleotides match TRBD1. Germline trimming cut 3 bases from V and 6 bases from J; bases unmatched to any gene: 1. This CDR3 has 14 residues. Germline loops: CDR1 SGHAT, CDR2 FQNNGV.